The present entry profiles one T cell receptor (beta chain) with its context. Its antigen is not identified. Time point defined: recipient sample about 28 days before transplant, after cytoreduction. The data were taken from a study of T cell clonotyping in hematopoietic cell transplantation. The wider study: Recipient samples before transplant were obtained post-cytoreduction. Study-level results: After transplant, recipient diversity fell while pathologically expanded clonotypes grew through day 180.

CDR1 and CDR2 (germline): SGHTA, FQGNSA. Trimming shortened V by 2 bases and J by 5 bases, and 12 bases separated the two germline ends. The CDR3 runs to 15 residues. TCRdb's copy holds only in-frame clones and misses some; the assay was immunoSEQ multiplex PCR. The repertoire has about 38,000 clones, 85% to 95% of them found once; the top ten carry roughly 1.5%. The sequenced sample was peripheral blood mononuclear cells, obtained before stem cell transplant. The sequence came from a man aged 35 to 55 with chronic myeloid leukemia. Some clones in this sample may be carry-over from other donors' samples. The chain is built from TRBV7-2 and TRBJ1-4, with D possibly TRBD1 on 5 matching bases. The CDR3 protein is CASSLMSGENEKLFF. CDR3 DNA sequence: TGTGCCAGCAGCTTAATGTCGGGGGAAAATGAAAAACTGTTTTTT.